Detailed here is one T cell receptor beta chain. Some clones are missing from TCRdb's copy, which holds only in-frame ones; the method was immunoSEQ multiplex PCR. The top ten clones hold about 4% of a sample with 50,000 to 65,000 clones, around 80% of them seen once. This sample is part of a study of radiotherapy plus CTLA-4 blockade in lung cancer. CDR1 MNHNS and CDR2 SASEGT come from the germline V gene. This CDR3 has 13 residues. The germline V and J ends were trimmed by 2 bases and 9 bases, with 11 bases remaining between them. This TCR came from a human donor with non-small cell lung cancer who had a partial response to radiotherapy plus ipilimumab. The chain employs TRBV6-1 and TRBJ2-4, with D perhaps TRBD2 (5 bases). Specimen: peripheral blood, collected from a patient treated with radiotherapy plus ipilimumab. CDR3 residues: CASSEMGASIQYF. The CDR3 bases are TGTGCCAGCAGTGAAATGGGAGCTTCCATTCAGTACTTC.